Listed below are T cell receptor beta chains from one sample, sequenced in a study of blood T cell repertoires in COVID-19. Profiled with immunoSEQ multiplex PCR; TCRdb holds only in-frame clones, not every one. The sample carries more than 25,000 clones, about 90% recorded once. Specimen: peripheral blood. The receptor source for this set is a middle-aged woman with active or convalescent COVID-19. The CDR3 runs from the conserved cysteine through the conserved F or W. A D gene is named only where the DNA matches it firmly. Where a row states a size, it is once, few, many or the class of an expanded clone; other rows omit it.

v_gene: TRBV10-3; d_gene: TRBD1; abundance: .; j_gene: TRBJ2-7; CDR3aa: CATLGQGSYEQYF; CDR3nt: TGTGCCACCTTAGGACAGGGGTCTTACGAGCAGTACTTC
v_gene: TRBV7-2; d_gene: TRBD2; abundance: .; j_gene: TRBJ2-5; CDR3aa: CASSDWTSGMQETQYF; CDR3nt: TGTGCCAGCAGCGACTGGACTAGCGGGATGCAAGAGACCCAGTACTTC
v_gene: TRBV7-8; d_gene: TRBD1; abundance: .; j_gene: TRBJ1-1; CDR3aa: CASSLVSRTGGTEAFF; CDR3nt: TGTGCCAGCAGCTTAGTTTCACGGACAGGGGGCACTGAAGCTTTCTTT
v_gene: TRBV29-1; d_gene: .; abundance: .; j_gene: TRBJ1-1; CDR3aa: CSVLDPRGSEEAFF; CDR3nt: TGCAGCGTACTAGACCCCCGGGGGAGCGAGGAAGCTTTCTTT
v_gene: TRBV11-2; d_gene: .; abundance: .; j_gene: TRBJ2-3; CDR3aa: CASSLVMSTQYF; CDR3nt: TGTGCCAGCAGCCTGGTAATGAGTACGCAGTATTTT
v_gene: TRBV7-3; d_gene: TRBD2; abundance: once; j_gene: TRBJ2-1; CDR3aa: CASSLTSGIENEQFF; CDR3nt: TGTGCCAGCAGCTTAACTAGCGGGATAGAAAATGAGCAGTTCTTC
v_gene: TRBV18; d_gene: .; abundance: once; j_gene: TRBJ1-6; CDR3aa: CASSPPGSYNSPLHF; CDR3nt: TGTGCCAGCTCACCTCCCGGCTCCTATAATTCACCCCTCCACTTT
v_gene: TRBV6-5; d_gene: TRBD2; abundance: .; j_gene: TRBJ2-2; CDR3aa: CATSAGAGELFF; CDR3nt: TGTGCCACCTCGGCGGGGGCCGGGGAGCTGTTTTTT
v_gene: TRBV7-8; d_gene: .; abundance: .; j_gene: TRBJ1-4; CDR3aa: CASSLLGDPNEKLFF; CDR3nt: TGTGCCAGCAGCTTATTAGGGGATCCTAATGAAAAACTGTTTTTT
v_gene: TRBV5-1; d_gene: TRBD2; abundance: .; j_gene: TRBJ2-2; CDR3aa: CASSLGPSGGNTGELFF; CDR3nt: TGCGCCAGCAGCTTGGGGCCTAGCGGGGGGAACACCGGGGAGCTGTTTTTT
v_gene: TRBV27; d_gene: .; abundance: .; j_gene: TRBJ1-1; CDR3aa: CASSLLRGGNTEAFF; CDR3nt: TGTGCCAGCAGCCTGCTCCGGGGTGGGAACACTGAAGCTTTCTTT
v_gene: TRBV6-2/TRBV6-3; d_gene: .; abundance: .; j_gene: TRBJ1-2; CDR3aa: CASSYLTGNYGYTF; CDR3nt: TGTGCCAGCAGTTACCTGACAGGCAACTATGGCTACACCTTC
v_gene: TRBV6-5; d_gene: TRBD1; abundance: .; j_gene: TRBJ2-7; CDR3aa: CASDRGQGSYEQYF; CDR3nt: TGTGCCAGCGACCGGGGACAGGGGTCCTACGAGCAGTACTTC
v_gene: TRBV19; d_gene: .; abundance: .; j_gene: TRBJ1-2; CDR3aa: CASSQSRDKLYGYTF; CDR3nt: TGTGCCAGTAGTCAGTCCCGGGACAAGCTCTATGGCTACACCTTC
v_gene: TRBV15; d_gene: TRBD1; abundance: .; j_gene: TRBJ2-7; CDR3aa: CATSGGQTYEQYF; CDR3nt: TGTGCCACCAGCGGGGGACAGACCTACGAGCAGTACTTC
v_gene: TRBV7-2; d_gene: .; abundance: .; j_gene: TRBJ2-7; CDR3aa: CASSLAGGLSSYEQYF; CDR3nt: TGTGCCAGCAGCTTAGCGGGGGGGCTGAGCTCCTACGAGCAGTACTTC
v_gene: TRBV27; d_gene: .; abundance: once; j_gene: TRBJ2-5; CDR3aa: CASSLGLAQETQYF; CDR3nt: TGTGCCAGCAGTTTAGGGCTAGCTCAAGAGACCCAGTACTTC
v_gene: TRBV13; d_gene: .; abundance: .; j_gene: TRBJ2-1; CDR3aa: CASSLVGVQNNEQFF; CDR3nt: TGTGCCAGCAGCTTAGTCGGGGTTCAAAACAATGAGCAGTTCTTC
v_gene: TRBV7-9; d_gene: .; abundance: .; j_gene: TRBJ1-5; CDR3aa: CASSSDRWGGELGQPQHF; CDR3nt: TGTGCCAGCAGCTCTGACAGGTGGGGAGGGGAGTTGGGACAGCCCCAGCATTTT
v_gene: TRBV5-1; d_gene: TRBD1; abundance: .; j_gene: TRBJ2-2; CDR3aa: CASSMGQGDTGELFF; CDR3nt: TGCGCCAGCAGCATGGGACAGGGTGACACCGGGGAGCTGTTTTTT
v_gene: TRBV19; d_gene: .; abundance: once; j_gene: TRBJ1-3; CDR3aa: CASSIGGTGNTIYF; CDR3nt: TGTGCCAGTAGTATCGGGGGTACTGGAAACACCATATATTTT
v_gene: TRBV20-1; d_gene: TRBD2; abundance: .; j_gene: TRBJ2-5; CDR3aa: CSASQLAGGETQYF; CDR3nt: TGCAGTGCTAGTCAGCTCGCGGGGGGAGAGACCCAGTACTTC
v_gene: TRBV6-6; d_gene: .; abundance: .; j_gene: TRBJ1-5; CDR3aa: CASSYGVRANQPQHF; CDR3nt: TGTGCCAGCAGTTATGGAGTGCGGGCCAATCAGCCCCAGCATTTT
v_gene: TRBV5-1; d_gene: TRBD1; abundance: .; j_gene: TRBJ1-4; CDR3aa: CASSLGDRGRVNEKLFF; CDR3nt: TGCGCCAGCAGCTTGGGGGACAGGGGGCGTGTTAATGAAAAACTGTTTTTT
v_gene: TRBV7-2; d_gene: .; abundance: few; j_gene: TRBJ2-1; CDR3aa: CASSLAGGKTSNEQFF; CDR3nt: TGTGCCAGCAGCTTAGCGGGGGGAAAGACGAGCAATGAGCAGTTCTTC
v_gene: TRBV11-2; d_gene: .; abundance: .; j_gene: TRBJ2-5; CDR3aa: CASSLARVGETQYF; CDR3nt: TGTGCCAGCAGCCTAGCGAGGGTTGGCGAGACCCAGTACTTC
v_gene: TRBV7-3; d_gene: .; abundance: .; j_gene: TRBJ2-5; CDR3aa: CASSLIGGGIIETQYF; CDR3nt: TGTGCCAGCAGCTTAATTGGGGGAGGAATCATAGAGACCCAGTACTTC
v_gene: TRBV11-2; d_gene: TRBD2; abundance: .; j_gene: TRBJ2-1; CDR3aa: CASSPIDGGRADEQFF; CDR3nt: TGTGCCAGCAGCCCAATAGACGGCGGGAGGGCGGATGAGCAGTTCTTC
v_gene: TRBV7-9; d_gene: TRBD2; abundance: .; j_gene: TRBJ2-7; CDR3aa: CASSLGATGTRLYEQYF; CDR3nt: TGTGCCAGCAGCTTAGGGGCTACCGGGACTAGGCTCTACGAGCAGTACTTC
v_gene: TRBV21-1; d_gene: .; abundance: .; j_gene: TRBJ2-7; CDR3aa: CASSKVSPGQGARQYF; CDR3nt: TGTGCCAGCAGCAAAGTATCTCCGGGACAGGGAGCTCGGCAGTACTTC
v_gene: TRBV5-6; d_gene: TRBD1; abundance: .; j_gene: TRBJ1-6; CDR3aa: CASSLGQGMGSPLHF; CDR3nt: TGTGCCAGCAGTTTGGGACAGGGGATGGGTTCACCCCTCCACTTT
v_gene: TRBV7-3; d_gene: .; abundance: .; j_gene: TRBJ2-7; CDR3aa: CASSFTSSYEQYF; CDR3nt: TGTGCCAGCAGCTTCACTAGCTCCTACGAGCAGTACTTC
v_gene: TRBV5-6; d_gene: TRBD1; abundance: .; j_gene: TRBJ2-6; CDR3aa: CASSTRQGALRANVLTF; CDR3nt: TGTGCCAGCAGCACGCGACAGGGGGCGCTTCGGGCCAACGTCCTGACTTTC
v_gene: TRBV5-1; d_gene: TRBD1; abundance: .; j_gene: TRBJ2-7; CDR3aa: CASSFGTGSSYEQYF; CDR3nt: TGCGCCAGCAGCTTCGGGACAGGGAGTTCCTACGAGCAGTACTTC
v_gene: TRBV9; d_gene: TRBD2; abundance: .; j_gene: TRBJ2-1; CDR3aa: CASSVGAGGPGNYNEQFF; CDR3nt: TGTGCCAGCAGCGTCGGGGCGGGAGGGCCTGGAAACTACAATGAGCAGTTCTTC
v_gene: TRBV5-1; d_gene: .; abundance: .; j_gene: TRBJ1-5; CDR3aa: CASSLAGSNQPQHF; CDR3nt: TGCGCCAGCAGCTTGGCAGGGAGCAATCAGCCCCAGCATTTT
v_gene: TRBV25-1; d_gene: .; abundance: .; j_gene: TRBJ1-6; CDR3aa: CASAVSSNNSPLHF; CDR3nt: TGTGCCAGTGCGGTTTCTTCTAATAATTCACCCCTCCACTTT
v_gene: TRBV9; d_gene: .; abundance: .; j_gene: TRBJ2-1; CDR3aa: CASSVGPHNEQFF; CDR3nt: TGTGCCAGCAGCGTAGGGCCGCACAATGAGCAGTTCTTC
v_gene: TRBV4-3; d_gene: TRBD2; abundance: .; j_gene: TRBJ2-3; CDR3aa: CASSQDWSGGPTDTQYF; CDR3nt: TGCGCCAGCAGCCAAGATTGGAGCGGGGGGCCCACAGATACGCAGTATTTT
v_gene: TRBV28; d_gene: TRBD2; abundance: .; j_gene: TRBJ2-6; CDR3aa: CASSLRGGTNVLTF; CDR3nt: TGTGCCAGCAGTTTACGGGGGGGGACCAACGTCCTGACTTTC
v_gene: TRBV4-3; d_gene: TRBD1; abundance: .; j_gene: TRBJ1-2; CDR3aa: CASSLGQGGNGYTF; CDR3nt: TGCGCCAGCAGCCTCGGACAGGGGGGAAATGGCTACACCTTC
v_gene: TRBV13; d_gene: .; abundance: .; j_gene: TRBJ2-3; CDR3aa: CASSLWGETLSTDTQYF; CDR3nt: TGTGCCAGCAGCTTATGGGGGGAAACTCTTAGCACAGATACGCAGTATTTT
v_gene: TRBV7-9; d_gene: TRBD1; abundance: .; j_gene: TRBJ2-5; CDR3aa: CASSPRDRGVETQYF; CDR3nt: TGTGCCAGCAGCCCCCGGGACAGGGGGGTAGAGACCCAGTACTTC
v_gene: TRBV19; d_gene: .; abundance: .; j_gene: TRBJ1-5; CDR3aa: CASSRNSNQPQHF; CDR3nt: TGTGCCAGTAGCCGTAATAGCAATCAGCCCCAGCATTTT
v_gene: TRBV7-9; d_gene: .; abundance: .; j_gene: TRBJ1-1; CDR3aa: CASSLSRGTEAFF; CDR3nt: TGTGCCAGCAGCTTATCCAGGGGCACTGAAGCTTTCTTT